The entry below gives a single TCR beta chain sequence along with its context. What it binds is unknown. The sample has other DNA sequences that encode this CDR3 too. Nominally healthy donors were sampled, though unrecorded immune exposures were likely. Primers included in the PCR were 60 Vbeta and 13 Jbeta primers. Authors' data handling: The count from a later analysis was about 80 million unique TCR beta chains, about 10 million of them shared. Assay: immunoSEQ multiplex PCR; the TCRdb copy retains only in-frame clones and omits some. That table gives V, J and clone size, and the DNA gave D and trimming. The sample has about 250,000 clones, 80% seen once; the top ten hold about 0.28%. These data come from a study of cytomegalovirus exposure and HLA in healthy donors. This CDR3 has 14 amino acids. The V gene's germline CDR1 is SGHNT and CDR2 YYREEE (reference sequence). Trimming took 0 bases from V and 2 from J; bases not matched to a gene: 2.

Notes on the study in general: Analysis performed later showed TCR beta chains linked to HLA being more clonally expanded than equally common others. One cluster of highly shared sequence variants probably arose as a sequencing artifact.

This clonotype originated in a girl aged 2-10 years in good health and CMV-seronegative. This sequence joins TRBV5-4 and TRBJ2-7, with 7 bases fitting TRBD1. The specimen was PBMCs. The CDR3 here is CASSLGTGPYEQYF. The CDR3 DNA sequence: TGTGCCAGCAGCTTGGGGACAGGACCCTACGAGCAGTACTTC.